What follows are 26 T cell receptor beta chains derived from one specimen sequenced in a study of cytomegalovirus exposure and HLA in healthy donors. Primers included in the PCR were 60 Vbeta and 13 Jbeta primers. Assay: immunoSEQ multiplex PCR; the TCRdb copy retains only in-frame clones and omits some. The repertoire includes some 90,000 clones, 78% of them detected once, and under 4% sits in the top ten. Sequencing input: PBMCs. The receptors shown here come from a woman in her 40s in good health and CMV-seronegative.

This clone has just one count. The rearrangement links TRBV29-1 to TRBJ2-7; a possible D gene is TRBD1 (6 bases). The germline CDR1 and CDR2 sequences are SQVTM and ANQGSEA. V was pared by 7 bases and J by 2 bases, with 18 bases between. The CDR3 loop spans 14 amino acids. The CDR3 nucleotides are TGCAGCGCCCTAGTGACAGGTGTACCCTACGAGCAGTACTTC. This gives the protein CSALVTGVPYEQYF.

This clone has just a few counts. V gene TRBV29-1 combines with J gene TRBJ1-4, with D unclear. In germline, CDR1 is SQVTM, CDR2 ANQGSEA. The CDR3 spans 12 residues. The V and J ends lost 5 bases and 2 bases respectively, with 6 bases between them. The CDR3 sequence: CSVQVTNEKLFF. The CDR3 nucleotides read TGCAGCGTTCAGGTTACTAATGAAAAACTGTTTTTT.

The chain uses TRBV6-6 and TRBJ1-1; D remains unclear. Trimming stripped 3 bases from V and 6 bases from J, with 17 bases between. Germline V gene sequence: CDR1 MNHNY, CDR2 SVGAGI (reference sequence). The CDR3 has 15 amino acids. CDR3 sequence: CASSYALRQVAEAFF. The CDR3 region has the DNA TGTGCCAGCAGTTATGCCCTCAGGCAGGTAGCTGAAGCTTTCTTT.

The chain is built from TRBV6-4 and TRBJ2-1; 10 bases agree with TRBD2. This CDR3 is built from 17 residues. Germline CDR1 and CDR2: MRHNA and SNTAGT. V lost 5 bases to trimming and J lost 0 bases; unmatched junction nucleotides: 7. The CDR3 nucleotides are TGTGCCAGCAGTAGGGGTAGCGGGAGGAGCTCCTACAATGAGCAGTTCTTC. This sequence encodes CASSRGSGRSSYNEQFF.

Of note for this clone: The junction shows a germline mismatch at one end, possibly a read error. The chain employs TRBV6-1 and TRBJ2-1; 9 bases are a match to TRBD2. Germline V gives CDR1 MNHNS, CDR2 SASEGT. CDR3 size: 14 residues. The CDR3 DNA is TGTGCCGGCAGCAGGCTAGCGGGACGTGATGAGCAGTTCTTC. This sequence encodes CAGSRLAGRDEQFF.

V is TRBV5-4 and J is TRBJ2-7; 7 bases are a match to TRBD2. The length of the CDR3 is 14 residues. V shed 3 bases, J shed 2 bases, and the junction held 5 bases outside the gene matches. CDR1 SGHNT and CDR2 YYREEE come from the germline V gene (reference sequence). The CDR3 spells CASSSRTSPYEQYF. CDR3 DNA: TGTGCCAGCAGCTCGAGGACTAGTCCCTACGAGCAGTACTTC.

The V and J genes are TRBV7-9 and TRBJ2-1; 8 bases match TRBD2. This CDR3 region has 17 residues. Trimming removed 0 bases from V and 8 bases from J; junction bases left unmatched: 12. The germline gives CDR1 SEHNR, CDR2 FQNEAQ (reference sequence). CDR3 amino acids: CASSLAVGLAGSDEQFF. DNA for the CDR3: TGTGCCAGCAGCTTAGCGGTGGGGCTAGCGGGTTCGGATGAGCAGTTCTTC.

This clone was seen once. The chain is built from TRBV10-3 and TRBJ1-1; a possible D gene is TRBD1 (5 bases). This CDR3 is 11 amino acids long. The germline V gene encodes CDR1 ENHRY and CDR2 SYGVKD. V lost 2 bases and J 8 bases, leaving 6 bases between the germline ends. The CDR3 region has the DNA TGTGCCATCAGTGAGAACAGGGAAGCTTTCTTT. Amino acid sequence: CAISENREAFF.

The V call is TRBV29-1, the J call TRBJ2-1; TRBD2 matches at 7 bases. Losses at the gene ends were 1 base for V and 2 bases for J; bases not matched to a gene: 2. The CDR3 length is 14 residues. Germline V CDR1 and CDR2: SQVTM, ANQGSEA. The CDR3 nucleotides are TGCAGCGTTGAAGGCGGGAGCGCCTACAATGAGCAGTTCTTC. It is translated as CSVEGGSAYNEQFF.

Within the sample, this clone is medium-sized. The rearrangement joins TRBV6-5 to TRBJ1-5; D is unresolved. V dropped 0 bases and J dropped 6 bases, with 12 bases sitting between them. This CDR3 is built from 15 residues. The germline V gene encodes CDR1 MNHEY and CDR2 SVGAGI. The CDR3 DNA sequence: TGTGCCAGCAGTTACTCGACACCTCTCGGTCAGCCCCAGCATTTT. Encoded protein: CASSYSTPLGQPQHF.

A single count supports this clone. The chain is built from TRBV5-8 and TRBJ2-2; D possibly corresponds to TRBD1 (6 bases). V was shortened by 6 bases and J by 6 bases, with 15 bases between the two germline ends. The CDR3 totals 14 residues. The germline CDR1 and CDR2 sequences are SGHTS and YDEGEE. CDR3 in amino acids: CASNVDRSPGELFF. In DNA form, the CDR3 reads TGTGCCAGCAACGTCGACAGGAGTCCCGGGGAGCTGTTTTTT.

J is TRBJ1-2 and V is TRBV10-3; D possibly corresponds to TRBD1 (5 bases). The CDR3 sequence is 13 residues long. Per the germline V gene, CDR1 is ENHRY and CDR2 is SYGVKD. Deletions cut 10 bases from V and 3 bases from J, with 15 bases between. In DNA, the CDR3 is TGTGCCACCAACGACAGTAAAGACTATGGCTACACCTTC. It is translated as CATNDSKDYGYTF.

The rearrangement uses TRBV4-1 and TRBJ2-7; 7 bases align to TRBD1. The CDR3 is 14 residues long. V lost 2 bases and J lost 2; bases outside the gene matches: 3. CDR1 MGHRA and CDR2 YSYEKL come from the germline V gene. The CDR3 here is CASSQPGTAYEQYF. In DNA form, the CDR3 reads TGCGCCAGCAGCCAACCCGGGACAGCCTACGAGCAGTACTTC.

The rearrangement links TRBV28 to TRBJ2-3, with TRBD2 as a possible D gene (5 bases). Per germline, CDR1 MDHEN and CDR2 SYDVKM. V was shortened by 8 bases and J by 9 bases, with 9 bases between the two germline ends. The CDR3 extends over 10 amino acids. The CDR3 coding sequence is TGTGCCAGCGGCCGGGGAACGCAGTATTTT. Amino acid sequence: CASGRGTQYF.

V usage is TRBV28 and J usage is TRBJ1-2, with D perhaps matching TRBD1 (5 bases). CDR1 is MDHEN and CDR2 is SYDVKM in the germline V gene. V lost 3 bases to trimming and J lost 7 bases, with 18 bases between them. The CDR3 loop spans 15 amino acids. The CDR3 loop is CASSLIDSLLGGYTF. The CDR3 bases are TGTGCCAGCAGTTTGATCGACAGCCTTTTGGGTGGCTACACCTTC.

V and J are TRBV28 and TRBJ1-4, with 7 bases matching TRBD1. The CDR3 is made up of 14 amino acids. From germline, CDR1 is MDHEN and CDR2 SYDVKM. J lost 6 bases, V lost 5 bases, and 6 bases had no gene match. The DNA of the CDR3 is TGTGCCAGCAGTCCTCCCCAGGGGGATGAAAAACTGTTTTTT. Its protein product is CASSPPQGDEKLFF.

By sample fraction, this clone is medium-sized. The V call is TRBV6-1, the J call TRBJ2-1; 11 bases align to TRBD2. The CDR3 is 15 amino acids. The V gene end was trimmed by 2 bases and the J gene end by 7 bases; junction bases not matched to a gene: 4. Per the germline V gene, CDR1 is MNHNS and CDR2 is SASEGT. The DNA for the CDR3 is TGTGCCAGCAGTGAAATAGCGGGAGGGTATAATGAGCAGTTCTTC. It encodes CASSEIAGGYNEQFF.

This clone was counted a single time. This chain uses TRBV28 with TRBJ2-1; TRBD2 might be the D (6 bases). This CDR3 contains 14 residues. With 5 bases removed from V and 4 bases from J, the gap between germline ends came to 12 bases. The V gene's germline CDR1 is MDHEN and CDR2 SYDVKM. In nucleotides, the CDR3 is TGTGCCAGCAGTAGCGGAGGGAGATACAATGAGCAGTTCTTC. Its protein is CASSSGGRYNEQFF.

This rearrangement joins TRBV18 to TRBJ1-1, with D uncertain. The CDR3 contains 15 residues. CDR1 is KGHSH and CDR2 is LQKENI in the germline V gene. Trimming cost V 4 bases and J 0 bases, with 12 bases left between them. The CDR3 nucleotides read TGTGCCAGCTCACTAAAGACAACAGTGAACACTGAAGCTTTCTTT. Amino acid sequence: CASSLKTTVNTEAFF. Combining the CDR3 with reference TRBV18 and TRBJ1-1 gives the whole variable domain NAGVMQNPRHLVRRRGQEARLRCSPMKGHSHVYWYRQLPEEGLKFMVYLQKENIIDESGMPKERFSAEFPKEGPSILRIQQVVRGDSAAYFCASSLKTTVNTEAFFGQGTRLTVV.

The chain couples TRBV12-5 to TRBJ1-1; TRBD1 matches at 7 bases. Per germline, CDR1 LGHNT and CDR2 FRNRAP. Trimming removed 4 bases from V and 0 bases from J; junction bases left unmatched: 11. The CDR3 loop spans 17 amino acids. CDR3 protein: CASGSISPGQMNTEAFF. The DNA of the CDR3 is TGTGCTAGTGGTTCGATCTCCCCGGGACAGATGAACACTGAAGCTTTCTTT.

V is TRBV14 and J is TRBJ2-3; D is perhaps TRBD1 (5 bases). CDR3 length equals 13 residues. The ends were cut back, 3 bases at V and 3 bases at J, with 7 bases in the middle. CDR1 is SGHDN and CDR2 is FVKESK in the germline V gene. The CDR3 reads CASSHQGTDTQYF. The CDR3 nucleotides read TGTGCCAGCAGCCACCAGGGAACAGATACGCAGTATTTT.

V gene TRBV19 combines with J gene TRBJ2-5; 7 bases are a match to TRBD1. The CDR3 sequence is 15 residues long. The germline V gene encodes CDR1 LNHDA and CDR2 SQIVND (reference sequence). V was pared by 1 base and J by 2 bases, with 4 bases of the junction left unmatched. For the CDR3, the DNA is TGTGCCAGTAGTATAGGACAGGGTTGGCAAGAGACCCAGTACTTC. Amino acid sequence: CASSIGQGWQETQYF.

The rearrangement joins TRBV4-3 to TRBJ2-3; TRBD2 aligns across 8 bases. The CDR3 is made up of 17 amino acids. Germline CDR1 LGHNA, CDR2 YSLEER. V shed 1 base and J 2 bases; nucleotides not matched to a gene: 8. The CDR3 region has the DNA TGCGCCAGCAGCCAAGGCACCTTAGCGGGGTCCACAGATACGCAGTATTTT. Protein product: CASSQGTLAGSTDTQYF.

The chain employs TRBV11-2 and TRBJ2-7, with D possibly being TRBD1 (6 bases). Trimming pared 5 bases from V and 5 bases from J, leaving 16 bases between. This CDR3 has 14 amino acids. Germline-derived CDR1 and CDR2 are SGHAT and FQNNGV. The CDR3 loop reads CASSPSPGQHEQYF. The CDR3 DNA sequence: TGTGCCAGCAGCCCATCCCCTGGACAGCACGAGCAGTACTTC.

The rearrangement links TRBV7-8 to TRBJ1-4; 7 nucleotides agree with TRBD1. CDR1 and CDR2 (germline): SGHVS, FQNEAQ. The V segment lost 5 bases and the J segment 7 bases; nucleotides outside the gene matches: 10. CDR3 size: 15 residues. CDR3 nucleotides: TGTGCCAGCAGCCAAACAGGGGAATGGACTGAAAAACTGTTTTTT. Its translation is CASSQTGEWTEKLFF.

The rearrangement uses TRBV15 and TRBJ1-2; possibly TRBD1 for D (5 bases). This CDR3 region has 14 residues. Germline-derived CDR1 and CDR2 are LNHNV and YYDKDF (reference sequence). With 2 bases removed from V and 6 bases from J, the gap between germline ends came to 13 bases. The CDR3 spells CATSRPDISNGYTF. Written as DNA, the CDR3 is TGTGCCACCAGCAGACCGGACATATCTAATGGCTACACCTTC.